This paragraph reports one TCR beta chain. V shed 6 bases and J 7 bases; nucleotides not matched to a gene: 11. Germline CDR1 and CDR2: LGHNT and FRNRAP. The CDR3 consists of 15 residues. Original analysis: Amplified reference gene primers provided the basis for estimating nucleated cell counts. Profiling relied on immunoSEQ multiplex PCR, and the TCRdb table lists in-frame clones only, not all of them. D and trimming come from the DNA, and the V and J calls and clone size come from that table. The sample gives around 700,000 clones, 90% of which show up once; around 0.3% is in the top ten. This specimen belongs to a study of blood T cell repertoires in COVID-19. Study in general: Specimens from acute and convalescent COVID-19 originated in the United States, Italy and Spain. PBMCs, B-cell-depleted T cells, or T cells provided the cDNA or gDNA that made up the material.

The sequenced sample was peripheral blood. V usage is TRBV12-5 and J usage is TRBJ2-1; 8 bases map to TRBD1. This receptor was taken from a woman aged 18-35 years with acute or convalescent COVID-19. CDR3 in amino acids: CASGPDRAVGNEQFF. In DNA form, the CDR3 reads TGTGCTAGTGGCCCGGACAGGGCAGTCGGGAATGAGCAGTTCTTC.